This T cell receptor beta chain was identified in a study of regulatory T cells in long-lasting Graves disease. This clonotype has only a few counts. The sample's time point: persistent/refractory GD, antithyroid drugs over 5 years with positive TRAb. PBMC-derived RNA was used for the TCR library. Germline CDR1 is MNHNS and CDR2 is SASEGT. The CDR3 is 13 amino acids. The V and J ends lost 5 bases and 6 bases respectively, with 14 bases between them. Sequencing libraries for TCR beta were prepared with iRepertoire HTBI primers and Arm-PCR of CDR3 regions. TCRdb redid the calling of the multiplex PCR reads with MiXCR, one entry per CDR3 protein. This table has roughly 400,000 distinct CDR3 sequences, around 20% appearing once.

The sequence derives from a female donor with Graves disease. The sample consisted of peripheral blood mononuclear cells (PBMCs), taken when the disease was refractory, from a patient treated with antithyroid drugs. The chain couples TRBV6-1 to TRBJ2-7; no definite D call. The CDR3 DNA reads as TGTGCCAGCAGTAAGGATCCGCTGGGCGAGCAGTACTTC. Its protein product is CASSKDPLGEQYF.